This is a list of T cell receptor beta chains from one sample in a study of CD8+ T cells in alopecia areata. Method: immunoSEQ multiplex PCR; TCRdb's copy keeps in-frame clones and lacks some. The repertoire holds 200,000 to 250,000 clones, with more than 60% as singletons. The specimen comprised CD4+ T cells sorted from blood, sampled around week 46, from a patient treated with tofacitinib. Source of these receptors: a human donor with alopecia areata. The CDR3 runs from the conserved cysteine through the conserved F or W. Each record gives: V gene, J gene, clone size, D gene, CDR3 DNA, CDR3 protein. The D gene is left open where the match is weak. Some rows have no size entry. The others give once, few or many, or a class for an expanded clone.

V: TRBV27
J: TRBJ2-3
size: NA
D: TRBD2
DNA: TGTGCCAGCAAGCGGGGGGAGGGCACAGATACGCAGTATTTT
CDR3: CASKRGEGTDTQYF

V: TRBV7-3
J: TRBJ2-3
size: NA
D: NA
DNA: TGTGCCAGCAGCTTAACGAAAGCAGATACGCAGTATTTT
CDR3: CASSLTKADTQYF

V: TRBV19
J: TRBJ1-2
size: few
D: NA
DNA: TGTGCCAGTAGGACAGCCGCCTATGGCTACACCTTC
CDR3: CASRTAAYGYTF

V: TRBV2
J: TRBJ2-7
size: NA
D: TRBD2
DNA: TGTGCCAGCAGAGTAGCGGGGGGCCAGGGCGAGCAGTACTTC
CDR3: CASRVAGGQGEQYF

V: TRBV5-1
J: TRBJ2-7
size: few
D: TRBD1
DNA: TGCGCCAGCAGCGGAGGGTGGGGACAGGGAACCTACGAGCAGTACTTC
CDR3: CASSGGWGQGTYEQYF

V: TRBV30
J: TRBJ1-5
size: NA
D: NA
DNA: TGTGCCTGGAGTGCAACCGTGAGGGGAAATCAGCCCCAGCATTTT
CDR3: CAWSATVRGNQPQHF

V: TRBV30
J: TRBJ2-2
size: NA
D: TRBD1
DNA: TGTGCCTGGAGTGTACTGACAGGGGGCTCCGGGGAGCTGTTTTTT
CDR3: CAWSVLTGGSGELFF

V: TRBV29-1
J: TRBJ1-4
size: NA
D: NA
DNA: TGCAGCGTTGGCTACCGGGCCCCTAGTAGGGGACTGTTTTTT
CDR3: CSVGYRAPSRGLFF

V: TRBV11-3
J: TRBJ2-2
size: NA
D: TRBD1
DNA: TGTGCCAGCAGCTTACCATCTGACAGGGGCTCCGGGGAGCTGTTTTTT
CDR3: CASSLPSDRGSGELFF

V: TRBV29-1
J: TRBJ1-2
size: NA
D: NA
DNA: TGCAGCGTTGATAGCGGGGGCTATGGCTACACCTTC
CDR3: CSVDSGGYGYTF

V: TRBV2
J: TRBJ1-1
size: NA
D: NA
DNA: TGTGCCAGCAGCAAAGGAATGAACACTGAAGCTTTCTTT
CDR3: CASSKGMNTEAFF

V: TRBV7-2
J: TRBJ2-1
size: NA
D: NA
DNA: TGTGCCAGCAGCTTCTTCTGGAGCAATGAGCAGTTCTTC
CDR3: CASSFFWSNEQFF

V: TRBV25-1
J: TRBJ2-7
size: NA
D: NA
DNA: TGTGCCAGCAGTGAATCAAGCGGATTAGCATTCACTTACGAGCAGTACTTC
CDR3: CASSESSGLAFTYEQYF

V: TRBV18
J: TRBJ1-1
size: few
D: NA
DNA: TGTGCCAGCTCCCAGGGGATGAACACTGAAGCTTTCTTT
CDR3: CASSQGMNTEAFF

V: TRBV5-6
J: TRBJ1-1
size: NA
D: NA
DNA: TGTGCCAGCAGCTTGGGACTTGATCGTGGTCTGAACACTGAAGCTTTCTTT
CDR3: CASSLGLDRGLNTEAFF

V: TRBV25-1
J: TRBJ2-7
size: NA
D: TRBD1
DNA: TGTGCCAGCCAGGGACAGGCTAGGCAGTACTTC
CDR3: CASQGQARQYF

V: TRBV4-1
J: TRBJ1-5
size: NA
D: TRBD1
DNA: TGCGCCAGCAGCCAACAATCGACAGGGGGCAATCAGCCCCAGCATTTT
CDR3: CASSQQSTGGNQPQHF

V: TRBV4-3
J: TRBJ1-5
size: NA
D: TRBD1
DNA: TGCGCCAGCAGCCAAGTCCAGGGGGATCAGCCCCAGCATTTT
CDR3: CASSQVQGDQPQHF

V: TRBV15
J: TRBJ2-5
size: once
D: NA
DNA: TGTGCCACCAGTCGGAACCGGGCCGGGAATAAGGAGACCCAGTACTTC
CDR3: CATSRNRAGNKETQYF

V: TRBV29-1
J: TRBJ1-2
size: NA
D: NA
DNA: TGCAGCGTCGCACCGGCACCAGGGGTTCCGTTTAACTATGGCTACACCTTC
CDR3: CSVAPAPGVPFNYGYTF

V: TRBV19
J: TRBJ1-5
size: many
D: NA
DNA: TGTGCCAGTAGTCCAGGTAGCAATCAGCCCCAGCATTTT
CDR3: CASSPGSNQPQHF

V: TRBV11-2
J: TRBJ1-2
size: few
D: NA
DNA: TGTGCCAGCAGCTTAGGACGTAATGGAGGCTACACCTTC
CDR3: CASSLGRNGGYTF

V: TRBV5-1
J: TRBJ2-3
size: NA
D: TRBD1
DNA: TGCGCCAGCAGCTTGGAAAGGGGGCAGACAAATACGCAGTATTTT
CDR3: CASSLERGQTNTQYF

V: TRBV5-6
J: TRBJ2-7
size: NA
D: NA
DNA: TGTGCCAGCAGCTTGGTGGGAGCAGGGTACGAGCAGTACTTC
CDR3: CASSLVGAGYEQYF

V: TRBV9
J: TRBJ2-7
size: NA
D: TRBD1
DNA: TGTGCCAGCAGCCCTTCTCGGACAGGGGGGTACGAGCAGTACTTC
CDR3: CASSPSRTGGYEQYF

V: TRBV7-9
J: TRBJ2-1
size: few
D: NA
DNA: TGTGCCAGCAGCCGCCGGGGCGGGCTAGATGAGCAGTTCTTC
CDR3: CASSRRGGLDEQFF

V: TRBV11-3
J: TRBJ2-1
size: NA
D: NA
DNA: TGTGCCAGCTCCCAGGGTAAAGAGCAGTTCTTC
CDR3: CASSQGKEQFF

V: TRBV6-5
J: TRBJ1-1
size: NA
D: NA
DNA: TGTGCCAGCAGTCCCCCGGAGGGTAGGGCTTTCTTT
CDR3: CASSPPEGRAFF

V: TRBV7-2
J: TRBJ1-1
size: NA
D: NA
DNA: TGTGCCAGCAGCTTTAAGTTGGGAACAAACACTGAAGCTTTCTTT
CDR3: CASSFKLGTNTEAFF

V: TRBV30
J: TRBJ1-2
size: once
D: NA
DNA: TGTGCCTGGAGTCACACGTATGGCTACACCTTC
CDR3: CAWSHTYGYTF

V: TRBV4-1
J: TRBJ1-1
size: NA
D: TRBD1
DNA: TGCGCCAGCAGCCAAGTGGTCGGGACAGCCTACACTGAAGCTTTCTTT
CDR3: CASSQVVGTAYTEAFF

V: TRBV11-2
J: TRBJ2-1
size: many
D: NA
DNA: TGTGCCAGCAGCCCCCGGGGCAGGGGACCCAATGAGCAGTTCTTC
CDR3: CASSPRGRGPNEQFF

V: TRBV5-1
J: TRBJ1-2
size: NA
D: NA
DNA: TGCGCCAGCAGCGAAAGTAACTATGGCTACACCTTC
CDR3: CASSESNYGYTF

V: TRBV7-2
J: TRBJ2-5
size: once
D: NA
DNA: TGTGCCAGCAGCTTGTCGACAGCCCAAGAGACCCAGTACTTC
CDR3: CASSLSTAQETQYF

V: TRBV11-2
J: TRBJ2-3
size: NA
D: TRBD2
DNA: TGTGCCAGCAGCTTCCCCGTGGCTAGCGGTTTGATAGGCACAGATACGCAGTATTTT
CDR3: CASSFPVASGLIGTDTQYF

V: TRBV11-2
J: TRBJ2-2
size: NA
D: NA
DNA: TGTGCCAGCAGCAACCGACGGGACACCTCAACGAACACCGGGGAGCTGTTTTTT
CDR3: CASSNRRDTSTNTGELFF

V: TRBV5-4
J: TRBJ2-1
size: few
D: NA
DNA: TGTGCCAGCAGCCCGTGGGGACGGGGGAGGAATGAGCAGTTCTTC
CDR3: CASSPWGRGRNEQFF

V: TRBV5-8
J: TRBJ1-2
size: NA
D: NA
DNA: TGTGCCAGCAGCTTCGGACCTCAAAGGAGCTATGGCTACACCTTC
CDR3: CASSFGPQRSYGYTF

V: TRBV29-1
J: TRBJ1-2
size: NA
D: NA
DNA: TGCAGCGCCGGGTCGAACTATGGCTACACCTTC
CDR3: CSAGSNYGYTF

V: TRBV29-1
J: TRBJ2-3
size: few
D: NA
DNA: TGCAGCGTTGACGGTCGCGCAGAGGGGACAGATACGCAGTATTTT
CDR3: CSVDGRAEGTDTQYF

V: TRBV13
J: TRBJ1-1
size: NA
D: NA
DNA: TGTGCCATAACCCGGGCAGCGAACACTGAAGCTTTCTTT
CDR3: CAITRAANTEAFF

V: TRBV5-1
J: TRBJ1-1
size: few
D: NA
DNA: TGCGCCAGCAGCTACGGGGCCTTCCAGAACACTGAAGCTTTCTTT
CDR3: CASSYGAFQNTEAFF

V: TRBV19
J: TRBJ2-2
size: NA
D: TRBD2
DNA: TGTGCCACCAACGGGGGGACGCGGGGAACCGGGGAGCTGTTTTTT
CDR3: CATNGGTRGTGELFF

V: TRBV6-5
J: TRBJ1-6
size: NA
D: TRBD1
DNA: TGTGCCAGCAGTTACTCGGGACAGGGCGCTTTCACCCTCCACTTT
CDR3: CASSYSGQGAFTLHF

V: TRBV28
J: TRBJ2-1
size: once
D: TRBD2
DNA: TGTGCCAGCAAGAAGGACCGACTAGCGGGGAACAATGAGCAGTTCTTC
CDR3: CASKKDRLAGNNEQFF

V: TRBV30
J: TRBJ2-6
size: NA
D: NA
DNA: TGTGCCTCCCCCCTCGGGGCCAACGTCCTGACTTTC
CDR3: CASPLGANVLTF

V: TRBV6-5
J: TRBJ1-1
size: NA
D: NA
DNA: TGTGCCAGCAACCGAATTGTAGGGGGCACTGAAGCTTTCTTT
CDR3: CASNRIVGGTEAFF

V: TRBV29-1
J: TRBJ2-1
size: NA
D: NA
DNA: TGCAGCGTTGTTCGGCGGTACAATGAGCAGTTCTTC
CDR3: CSVVRRYNEQFF

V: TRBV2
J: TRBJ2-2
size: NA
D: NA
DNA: TGTGCCAGCAGTGATTCGTCAGCTTCGAACACCGGGGAGCTGTTTTTT
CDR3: CASSDSSASNTGELFF